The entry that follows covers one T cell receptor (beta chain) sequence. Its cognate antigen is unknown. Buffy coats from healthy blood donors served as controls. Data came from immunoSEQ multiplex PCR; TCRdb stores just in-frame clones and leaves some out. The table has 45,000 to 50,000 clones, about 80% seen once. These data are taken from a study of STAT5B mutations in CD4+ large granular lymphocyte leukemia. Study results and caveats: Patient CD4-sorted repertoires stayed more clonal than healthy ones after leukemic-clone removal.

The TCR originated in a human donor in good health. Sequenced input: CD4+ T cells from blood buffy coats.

For the CDR3, the DNA is TGTGCCAGCAGCTCCATTCTAGCGGGAGTAAACGAGCAGTACTTC. It codes for CASSSILAGVNEQYF. This chain uses TRBV7-2 with TRBJ2-7; TRBD2 matches 10 bases. The germline V gene encodes CDR1 SGHTA and CDR2 FQGNSA. The CDR3 sequence is 15 residues long. Trimming took 4 bases from V and 5 from J; bases not matched to a gene: 8.